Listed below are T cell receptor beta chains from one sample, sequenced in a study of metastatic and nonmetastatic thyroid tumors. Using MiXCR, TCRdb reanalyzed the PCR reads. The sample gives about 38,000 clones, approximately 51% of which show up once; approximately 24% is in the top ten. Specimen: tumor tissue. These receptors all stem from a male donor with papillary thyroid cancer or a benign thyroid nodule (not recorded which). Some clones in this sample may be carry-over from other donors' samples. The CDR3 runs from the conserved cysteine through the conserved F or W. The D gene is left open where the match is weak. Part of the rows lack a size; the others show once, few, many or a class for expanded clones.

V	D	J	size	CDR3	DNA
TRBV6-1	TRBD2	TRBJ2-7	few	CASSGAGLGDYEQYF	TGTGCCAGCAGTGGTGCGGGACTAGGCGATTACGAGCAGTACTTC
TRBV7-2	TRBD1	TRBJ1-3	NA	CASSTRTGFGNTIYF	TGTGCCAGCAGCACCCGGACAGGGTTCGGAAACACCATATATTTT
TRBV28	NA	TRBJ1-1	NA	CASSFVSSLGVGAFF	TGTGCCAGCAGTTTTGTCTCGAGTCTTGGGGTCGGCGCTTTCTTT
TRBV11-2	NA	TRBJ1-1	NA	CASSFSGSTEAFF	TGTGCCAGCAGCTTCTCGGGAAGCACTGAAGCTTTCTTT
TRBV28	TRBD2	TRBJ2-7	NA	CASSYRAGGGSGRKAYEQYF	TGTGCCAGCAGTTACCGAGCGGGGGGCGGAAGCGGGAGAAAGGCCTACGAGCAGTACTTC
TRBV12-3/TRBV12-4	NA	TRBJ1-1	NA	CASSLSRGAGEAFF	TGTGCCAGCAGTTTAAGTAGGGGGGCAGGTGAAGCTTTCTTT
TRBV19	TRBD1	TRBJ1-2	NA	CASSPSLDRGSKGYTF	TGTGCCAGTAGTCCCAGCCTGGACAGGGGATCTAAGGGCTACACCTTC
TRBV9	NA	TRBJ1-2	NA	CASSPYPGTGPNYGYTF	TGTGCCAGCAGCCCTTATCCCGGGACCGGACCTAACTATGGCTACACCTTC
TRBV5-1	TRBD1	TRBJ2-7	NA	CASSETGFSYEQYF	TGCGCCAGCAGCGAGACAGGGTTCTCCTACGAGCAGTACTTC
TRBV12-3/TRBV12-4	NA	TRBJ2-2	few	CASSFRELGTGELFF	TGTGCCAGCAGTTTTAGGGAACTGGGGACCGGGGAGCTGTTTTTT
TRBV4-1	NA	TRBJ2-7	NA	CASSQDPHYEQYF	TGCGCCAGCAGCCAAGATCCCCACTACGAGCAGTACTTC
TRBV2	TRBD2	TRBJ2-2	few	CASKLLAGATGELFF	TGTGCCAGCAAATTACTAGCGGGGGCCACCGGGGAGCTGTTTTTT
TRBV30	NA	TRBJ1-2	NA	CAWAPGKYGYTF	TGTGCCTGGGCCCCGGGGAAATATGGCTACACCTTC
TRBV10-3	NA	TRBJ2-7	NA	CASRDTSYEQYF	TGTGCCTCCAGGGACACATCCTACGAGCAGTACTTC
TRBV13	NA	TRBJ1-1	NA	CASSLGGTMGTFF	TGTGCCAGCAGCTTAGGGGGGACCATGGGAACTTTCTTT
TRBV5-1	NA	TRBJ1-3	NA	CASSLVGSGNTIYF	TGCGCCAGCAGCTTGGTAGGGTCTGGAAACACCATATATTTT
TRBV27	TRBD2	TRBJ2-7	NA	CASSLGREGGLYEQYF	TGTGCCAGCAGTTTAGGGCGGGAGGGAGGCCTCTACGAGCAGTACTTC
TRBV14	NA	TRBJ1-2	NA	CASSLLQDYGYTF	TGTGCCAGCAGCCTTCTTCAGGACTATGGCTACACCTTC
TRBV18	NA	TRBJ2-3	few	CASSPPSSADTQYF	TGTGCCAGCTCACCACCTTCGAGTGCAGATACGCAGTATTTT
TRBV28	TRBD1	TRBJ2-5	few	CASRTGGETQYF	TGTGCCAGCAGAACAGGGGGCGAGACCCAGTACTTC
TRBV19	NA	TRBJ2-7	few	CASSNGGTSLYEQYF	TGTGCCAGTAGTAATGGGGGGACTTCTCTCTACGAGCAGTACTTC
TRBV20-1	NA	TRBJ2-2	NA	CSARQTRNTGELFF	TGCAGTGCTAGACAGACTAGAAACACCGGGGAGCTGTTTTTT
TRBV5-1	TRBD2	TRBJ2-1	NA	CASSPAGGTYNEQFF	TGCGCCAGCAGCCCAGCGGGGGGTACTTACAATGAGCAGTTCTTC
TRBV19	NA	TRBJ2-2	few	CASSIPLGQELFF	TGTGCCAGTAGTATCCCCCTGGGACAGGAGCTGTTTTTT
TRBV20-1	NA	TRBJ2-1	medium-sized	CSARKGQGEISPYNEQFF	TGCAGTGCTAGGAAAGGGCAGGGTGAGATCTCTCCCTACAATGAGCAGTTCTTC
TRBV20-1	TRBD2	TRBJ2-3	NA	CSARAWREYRYTQYF	TGCAGTGCTAGAGCCTGGCGGGAGTATCGTTATACGCAGTATTTT
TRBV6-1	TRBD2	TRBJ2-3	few	CASSDSAGGPDTQYF	TGTGCCAGCAGTGACTCAGCGGGGGGGCCAGATACGCAGTATTTT
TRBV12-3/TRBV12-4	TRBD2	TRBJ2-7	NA	CASSSGTSGYYEQYF	TGTGCCAGCAGTTCCGGGACTAGCGGGTACTACGAGCAGTACTTC
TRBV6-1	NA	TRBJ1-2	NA	CASSPSSGSHNYGYTF	TGTGCCAGCAGTCCTTCTAGTGGTAGTCATAACTATGGCTACACCTTC
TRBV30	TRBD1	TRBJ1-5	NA	CAWVKSDRKNQPQHF	TGTGCCTGGGTGAAATCGGACAGGAAAAATCAGCCCCAGCATTTT
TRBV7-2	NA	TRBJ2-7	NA	CASSSQHGYYEQYF	TGTGCCAGCAGCTCCCAACACGGTTACTACGAGCAGTACTTC